Below are 9 T cell receptor beta chains sequenced from a single sample in a study of cytomegalovirus exposure and HLA in healthy donors (dated by TCRdb to the late 2010s). The method was the immunoSEQ multiplex PCR assay. The multiplex PCR relied on a mix of 60 forward primers for TCR Vbeta segments and 13 reverse primers for TCR Jbeta segments. As stored in TCRdb, this immuneACCESS dataset retains in-frame rearrangements with V and J assigned. A fraction of the clones does not appear; measured against another copy, unresolved V genes explain less than half of the discrepancy, and the remainder lacks a known reason. In all, the sample holds 100,000 to 150,000 clones, and roughly 80% of those were seen once. The leading ten clones occupy approximately 3.6% of the sample. Sequenced sample: PBMCs. The receptors stem from a man aged 25 to 45 in good health and CMV-seronegative.

The chain combines TRBV5-1 with TRBJ2-7, with a tentative D call TRBD1 (6 bases). V was trimmed by 3 bases and J by 1 base, leaving 14 bases between them. The germline V gene has CDR1 SGHRS and CDR2 YFSETQ. This CDR3 spans 15 amino acids. CDR3 amino acids: CASSSDSLASYEQYF. Here the CDR3 DNA reads TGCGCCAGCAGCTCGGACAGTCTGGCGTCCTACGAGCAGTACTTC.

For this clone: The sample holds other DNA sequences that translate to the same CDR3. The rearrangement links TRBV6-5 to TRBJ1-3; the D gene is possibly TRBD1 (5 bases). There are 16 residues in the CDR3. Trimming stripped 0 bases from V and 0 bases from J, with 9 bases between. In germline, CDR1 is MNHEY, CDR2 SVGAGI. The CDR3 sequence: CASSYSGGSSGNTIYF. For the CDR3, the DNA is TGTGCCAGCAGTTACTCGGGGGGGAGCTCTGGAAACACCATATATTTT.

In its sample, this clone was seen once. The chain has TRBV19 and TRBJ2-5; 10 nucleotides align to TRBD2. The J call may be faulty, since TRBJ2-7 better matches the DNA end. The CDR3 consists of 17 residues. Germline lookup yields CDR1 LNHDA and CDR2 SQIVND (reference sequence). The CDR3: CASSPRLAGGLSYEQYF. In DNA form, the CDR3 reads TGTGCCAGTAGCCCGAGACTAGCGGGTGGACTCTCCTACGAGCAGTACTTC.

V gene TRBV5-6 combines with J gene TRBJ1-4, with D maybe TRBD1 (5 bases). This CDR3 spans 16 amino acids. V gave up 1 base and J gave up 3 bases, with 13 bases separating them. In germline, CDR1 is SGHDT, CDR2 YYEEEE. The DNA for the CDR3 is TGTGCCAGCAGCTTGAGGGGCGCCACGTCTAATGAAAAACTGTTTTTT. Translating gives CASSLRGATSNEKLFF. The entire variable domain, with the rest obtained from reference TRBV5-6 and TRBJ1-4, is as follows: DAGVTQSPTHLIKTRGQQVTLRCSPKSGHDTVSWYQQALGQGPQFIFQYYEEEERQRGNFPDRFSGHQFPNYSSELNVNALLLGDSALYLCASSLRGATSNEKLFFGSGTQLSVL.

The chain joins TRBV6-4 to TRBJ2-2; perhaps TRBD2 as D (6 bases). This CDR3 has 15 amino acids. Trimming shortened V by 4 bases and J by 1 base, and 10 bases separated the two germline ends. The V gene's germline CDR1 is MRHNA and CDR2 SNTAGT. DNA of the CDR3: TGTGCCAGCAGTGTTGAAGCGGGGAACACCGGGGAGCTGTTTTTT. Residues: CASSVEAGNTGELFF.

This chain connects TRBV2 to TRBJ2-7; 13 bases fit TRBD2. Germline-derived CDR1 and CDR2 are SNHLY and FYNNEI. CDR3 length equals 18 residues. V shed 2 bases, J shed 2 bases, and the junction held 9 bases outside the gene matches. The CDR3 coding sequence is TGTGCCAGCAGTGAAAGTTTCGGACTAGCGGGGGCAACCTACGAGCAGTACTTC. Protein: CASSESFGLAGATYEQYF.

The chain combines TRBV7-9 with TRBJ2-1; 9 bases are a match to TRBD2. Germline V gene sequence: CDR1 SEHNR, CDR2 FQNEAQ (reference sequence). V gave up 1 base and J gave up 6 bases; unmatched junction bases: 7. This CDR3 has 16 amino acids. The CDR3 is CASSLGGLAGLNEQFF. As DNA, the CDR3 is TGTGCCAGCAGCTTAGGGGGTCTAGCGGGACTCAATGAGCAGTTCTTC. The full variable domain, in which reference TRBV7-9 and TRBJ2-1 provide the parts outside the CDR3, is DTGVSQNPRHKITKRGQNVTFRCDPISEHNRLYWYRQTLGQGPEFLTYFQNEAQLEKSRLLSDRFSAERPKGSFSTLEIQRTEQGDSAMYLCASSLGGLAGLNEQFFGPGTRLTVL.

V is TRBV30 and J is TRBJ2-5, with 15 bases matching TRBD2. The CDR3 contains 19 residues. Germline V gene data show CDR1 as GTSNPN and CDR2 as SVGIG (reference sequence). V shed 0 bases, J shed 5 bases, and the junction held 13 bases outside the gene matches. In DNA form, the CDR3 reads TGTGCCTGGAGTGTCAAGGTGGGACTAGCGGGAGGAAGGGGGGAGACCCAGTACTTC. Translated, it gives CAWSVKVGLAGGRGETQYF. Complete variable domain (other parts from reference TRBV30 and TRBJ2-5): SQTIHQWPATLVQPVGSPLSLECTVEGTSNPNLYWYRQAAGRGLQLLFYSVGIGQISSEVPQNLSASRPQDRQFILSSKKLLLSDSGFYLCAWSVKVGLAGGRGETQYFGPGTRLLVL.

The chain has TRBV19 and TRBJ2-5, with TRBD1 matching over 9 bases. Germline V lookup: CDR1 LNHDA, CDR2 SQIVND (reference sequence). The CDR3 consists of 15 residues. V lost 9 bases, J lost 2 bases, and 10 bases stayed unmatched. CDR3 nucleotide sequence: TGTGCCAGCTCCAGCTTGACAGGGGGGCAAGAGACCCAGTACTTC. It translates to CASSSLTGGQETQYF.